This entry features one T cell receptor (beta chain) sequence. Antigen unknown. Other nucleotide sequences from this sample produce the same CDR3. The sample originates from a study of shared clonotypes between healthy human individuals. General observations from the study: Generation probability values for non-shared clonotypes were lower than those for clonotypes shared by all four donors. Rarefaction exposed incomplete sorted-subset sequencing despite large depth.

Germline V CDR1 and CDR2: KGHSH, LQKENI. V was pared by 2 bases and J by 2 bases, with 6 bases between. CDR3 size: 13 residues. This table comes from immunoSEQ multiplex PCR, and its TCRdb copy is limited to in-frame clones, with some not included. The data contain some 1,100,000 clones, 70% to 80% of them seen just once; the ten biggest clones take up around 0.47%. The rearrangement links TRBV18 to TRBJ2-5, with D perhaps matching TRBD2 (5 bases). Sequencing was performed on memory CD4+ T cells from PBMCs. Subset defined: CD45RA-negative fraction. This TCR was recovered from a man aged 18 to 35 in good health. Some clones in this sample may be carry-over from other donors' samples. CDR3 residues: CASSPAGQETQYF. CDR3 bases: TGTGCCAGCTCACCAGCGGGTCAAGAGACCCAGTACTTC.